This T cell receptor (beta chain) was found in a study of post-analysis software for immune sequencing data. The overall study: Secondary progressive, relapsing-remitting and progressive-relapsing multiple sclerosis were among the included disease courses. Study results and limitations: Strong co-clustering by F measure was evident for samples that had been prepared in the same batch. Controls had lower frequencies than patients of a few TRBV segments, which included TRBV5-6, TRBV5-1 and TRBV20-1.

Included in the TCR beta cDNA libraries were unique molecular identifiers. Roughly 470,000 cDNA molecules came from about 1 to 10 million T cells. TCRdb recomputed calls from the PCR reads with MiXCR, one row per CDR3 protein. The sample lists roughly 800,000 distinct CDR3 sequences, roughly 50% occurring once. This clonotype appeared a few times. The antigen remains unidentified. The CDR3 consists of 12 residues. Germline V gene data show CDR1 as DFQATT and CDR2 as SNEGSKA (reference sequence). V lost 6 bases, J lost 5 bases, and 11 bases lay in between. The sequence was collected from a girl between 5 and 17 years old with multiple sclerosis. V gene TRBV20-1 combines with J gene TRBJ2-1; no clear D gene. The sequenced sample consisted of blood. CDR3 DNA: TGCAGTGCCATCCCGGTCCACAATGAGCAGTTCTTC. It specifies CSAIPVHNEQFF.